In its sample, the clone carrying this TCR beta chain was seen once. Its antigen remains unknown. CDR1 is SGHKS, CDR2 YYEKEE, per germline (reference sequence). The CDR3 contains 12 residues. V was shortened by 0 bases and J by 6 bases, with 6 bases between the two germline ends. These data are taken from a study of radiotherapy plus CTLA-4 blockade in lung cancer. Study-wide results and caveats: Tumor-origin TCR clones grew in blood after radiotherapy plus ipilimumab.

TCRdb's table, derived via immunoSEQ multiplex PCR, lists solely in-frame clones and lacks some. The sample holds over 95,000 clones, about four fifths seen once. The rearrangement links TRBV5-5 to TRBJ1-2; D uncertain. Sequenced material: peripheral blood, taken from a patient treated with radiotherapy plus ipilimumab. This clonotype originated in a human donor with non-small cell lung cancer who had a partial response to radiotherapy plus ipilimumab. Some clones in this sample may be carry-over from other donors' samples. CDR3 DNA: TGTGCCAGCAGCTTGGCTACAGATGGCTACACCTTC. Its protein is CASSLATDGYTF.